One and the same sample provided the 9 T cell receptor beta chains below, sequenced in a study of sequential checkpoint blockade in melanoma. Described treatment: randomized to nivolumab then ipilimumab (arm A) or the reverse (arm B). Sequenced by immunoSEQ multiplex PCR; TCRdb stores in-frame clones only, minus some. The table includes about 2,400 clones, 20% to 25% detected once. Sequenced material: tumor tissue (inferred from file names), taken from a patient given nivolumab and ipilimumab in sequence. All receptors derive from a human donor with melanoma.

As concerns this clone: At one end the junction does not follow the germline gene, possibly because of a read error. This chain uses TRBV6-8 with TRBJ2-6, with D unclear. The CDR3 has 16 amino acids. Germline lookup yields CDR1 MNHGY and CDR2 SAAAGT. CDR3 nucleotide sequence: TGTGCCAGCAGTGACTCCTCAAGCTCTGGGGCCAACGTCCTGACTTTC. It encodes CASSDSSSSGANVLTF.

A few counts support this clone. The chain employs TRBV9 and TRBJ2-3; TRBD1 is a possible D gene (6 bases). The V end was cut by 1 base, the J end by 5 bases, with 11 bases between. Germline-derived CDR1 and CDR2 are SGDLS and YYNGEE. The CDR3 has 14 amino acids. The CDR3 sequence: CASSVRNREDTQYF. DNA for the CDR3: TGTGCCAGCAGCGTAAGAAACAGGGAAGATACGCAGTATTTT.

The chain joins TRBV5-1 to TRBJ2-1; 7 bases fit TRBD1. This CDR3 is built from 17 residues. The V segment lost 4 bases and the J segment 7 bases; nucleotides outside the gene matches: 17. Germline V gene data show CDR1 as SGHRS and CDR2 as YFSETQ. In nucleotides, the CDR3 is TGCGCCAGCAGCCCACGCCTTAGTGAGGGGGCAGGGAATGAGCAGTTCTTC. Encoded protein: CASSPRLSEGAGNEQFF.

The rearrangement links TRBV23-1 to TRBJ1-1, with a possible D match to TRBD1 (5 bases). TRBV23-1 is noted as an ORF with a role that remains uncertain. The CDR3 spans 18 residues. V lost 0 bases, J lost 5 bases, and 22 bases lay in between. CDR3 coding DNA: TGCGCCAGCAGTCAATCGGGAAGCGGGGGGGTGTTGGGGACTGAAGCTTTCTTT. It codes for CASSQSGSGGVLGTEAFF.

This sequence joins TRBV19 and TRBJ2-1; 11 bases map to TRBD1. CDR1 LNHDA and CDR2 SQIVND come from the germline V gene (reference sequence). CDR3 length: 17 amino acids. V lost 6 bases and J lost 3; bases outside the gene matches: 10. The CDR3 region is CASSHPGQGVLYNEQFF. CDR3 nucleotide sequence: TGTGCCAGTAGCCATCCGGGACAGGGGGTCCTCTACAATGAGCAGTTCTTC.

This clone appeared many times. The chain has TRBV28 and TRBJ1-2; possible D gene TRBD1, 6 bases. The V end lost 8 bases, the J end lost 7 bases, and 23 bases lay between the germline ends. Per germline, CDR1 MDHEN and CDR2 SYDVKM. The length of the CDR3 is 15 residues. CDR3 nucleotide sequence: TGTGCCAGCGGGTCGCGAGGGGGGGCTCATGGTGGCTACACCTTC. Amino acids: CASGSRGGAHGGYTF.

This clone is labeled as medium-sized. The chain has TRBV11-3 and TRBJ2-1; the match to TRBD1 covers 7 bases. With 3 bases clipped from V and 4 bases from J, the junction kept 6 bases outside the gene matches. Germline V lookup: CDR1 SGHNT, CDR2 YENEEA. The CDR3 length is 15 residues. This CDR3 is CASSLVQGRYNEQFF. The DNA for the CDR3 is TGTGCCAGCAGCTTGGTACAGGGGAGATACAATGAGCAGTTCTTC.

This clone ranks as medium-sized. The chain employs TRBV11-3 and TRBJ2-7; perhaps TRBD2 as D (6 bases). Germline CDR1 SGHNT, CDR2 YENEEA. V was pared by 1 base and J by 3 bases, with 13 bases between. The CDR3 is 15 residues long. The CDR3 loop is CASSLGLGPLYEQYF. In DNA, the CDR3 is TGTGCCAGCAGCTTAGGACTAGGGCCTCTCTACGAGCAGTACTTC.

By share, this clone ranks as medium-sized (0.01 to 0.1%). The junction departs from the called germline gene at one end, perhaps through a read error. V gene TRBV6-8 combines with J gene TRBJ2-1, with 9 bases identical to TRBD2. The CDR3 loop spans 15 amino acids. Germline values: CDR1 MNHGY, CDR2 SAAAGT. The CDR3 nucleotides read TGTGCCAGCAGTGACTCTAGCGGGGCCTACAATGAGCAGTTCTTC. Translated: CASSDSSGAYNEQFF.